Presented here are 2 T cell receptor beta chains from one specimen sequenced in a study of T cells after yellow fever vaccination. TCRdb analysed the 5' RACE reads with MiXCR anew, one entry per CDR3 protein. Among about 110,000 distinct CDR3 sequences listed, 8.4% were seen once. Sample: CD8+ T cells sorted from PBMCs, taken 45 days after the yellow fever booster vaccination. The receptors were gathered from a man younger than 40 who received the YFV17D yellow fever vaccine.

At least ten counts were recorded for this clonotype. The rearrangement uses TRBV10-2 and TRBJ2-7, with D perhaps assigned TRBD1 or TRBD2 (5 bases each). CDR3 size: 13 residues. Between the trimmed V and J ends, which lost 4 bases and 3 bases, there was a span of 10 bases. Germline CDR1 WSHSY, CDR2 SAAADI. This chain's CDR3 is CASSGDGRYEQYF. The CDR3 DNA sequence: TGCGCCAGCAGTGGGGACGGTCGCTACGAGCAGTACTTC.

This clonotype was observed once. The chain uses TRBV13 and TRBJ1-1; no clear D. V was pared by 0 bases and J by 0 bases, with 5 bases between. This CDR3 region has 14 residues. CDR1 is PRHDT, CDR2 FYEKMQ, per germline (reference sequence). Here the CDR3 DNA reads TGTGCCAGCAGCTTAGGCGGAATGAACACTGAAGCTTTCTTT. This encodes CASSLGGMNTEAFF. Looking up the rest from reference TRBV13 and TRBJ1-1 gives the full variable domain: AAGVIQSPRHLIKEKRETATLKCYPIPRHDTVYWYQQGPGQDPQFLISFYEKMQSDKGSIPDRFSAQQFSDYHSELNMSSLELGDSALYFCASSLGGMNTEAFFGQGTRLTVV.